Listed here are 13 T cell receptor beta chains from one sample, sequenced in a study of shared clonotypes between healthy human individuals. Sequencing was performed with immunoSEQ multiplex PCR; in TCRdb, only in-frame clones are kept and a portion is missing. The data hold 2,500,000 or so clones, with less than 95% observed a single time. Sequenced sample: naive CD4+ T cells from PBMCs. The subset: CD45RA+ positively selected. The source of these receptors is a man aged 18 to 30 in good health. Some clones in this sample may be carry-over from other donors' samples.

The V gene is TRBV29-1, the J gene TRBJ2-3; possibly TRBD2 for D (5 bases). This CDR3 is 13 amino acids long. V was cut by 7 bases and J by 3 bases, with 14 bases left in between. From germline, CDR1 is SQVTM and CDR2 ANQGSEA. The CDR3 DNA reads as TGCAGCGGGAACGGACTGACGACAGATACGCAGTATTTT. Translating it yields CSGNGLTTDTQYF.

Of note for this clone: The identical CDR3 is also encoded by other nucleotide sequences in the sample. This chain uses TRBV7-2 with TRBJ2-7; 8 bases agree with TRBD2. From germline, CDR1 is SGHTA and CDR2 FQGNSA. This CDR3 has 15 amino acids. Trimming removed 1 base from V and 4 bases from J; junction bases left unmatched: 6. The CDR3 loop is CASSLGLAQTYEQYF. The CDR3 bases are TGTGCCAGCAGCTTAGGACTAGCGCAAACTTACGAGCAGTACTTC. Full variable domain (rest looked up from reference TRBV7-2 and TRBJ2-7): GAGVSQSPSNKVTEKGKDVELRCDPISGHTALYWYRQSLGQGLEFLIYFQGNSAPDKSGLPSDRFSAERTGGSVSTLTIQRTQQEDSAVYLCASSLGLAQTYEQYFGPGTRLTVT.

V is TRBV28 and J is TRBJ2-7, with 10 bases aligning to TRBD1. There are 15 residues in the CDR3. Losses at the gene ends were 2 bases for V and 6 bases for J; bases not matched to a gene: 7. Germline V gene sequence: CDR1 MDHEN, CDR2 SYDVKM. DNA for the CDR3: TGTGCCAGCAGTTTAGGTGGACAGGGGGACGTCGAGCAGTACTTC. Amino acid sequence: CASSLGGQGDVEQYF.

This clone has just one count. The DNA of the CDR3 is TGCGCCAGCAGCCCCCTGGGGGGCACAGATACGCAGTATTTT. It yields the protein CASSPLGGTDTQYF. This chain links TRBV5-1 with TRBJ2-3; D may be TRBD1 or TRBD2 (5 bases each). The CDR3 is 14 amino acids. V lost 4 bases and J lost 1, with 10 bases in between. CDR1 SGHRS and CDR2 YFSETQ come from the germline V gene.

The CDR3 region has the DNA TGTGCCAGCAGGGGACCGGGACCGGGCCAAGAGACCCAGTACTTC. It codes for CASRGPGPGQETQYF. The chain is built from TRBV6-5 and TRBJ2-5; the D gene could be TRBD1 or TRBD2 (5 bases each). Germline V gene sequence: CDR1 MNHEY, CDR2 SVGAGI. The CDR3 extends over 15 amino acids. V lost 6 bases and J 1 base, leaving 15 bases between the germline ends.

This clone was observed a single time. The chain has TRBV11-1 and TRBJ1-1; D is unclear. CDR1 and CDR2 (germline): SGHAT, FQDESV (reference sequence). Trimming left V 5 bases short and J 1 base short, with 14 bases between. The CDR3 totals 15 residues. CDR3 nucleotides: TGTGCCAGCAGCCCGAACTCCAGGAGGAACACTGAAGCTTTCTTT. Residues: CASSPNSRRNTEAFF.

The chain links TRBV7-3 to TRBJ2-4, with TRBD2 identical over 16 bases. This CDR3 region has 19 residues. Germline CDR1 is SGHTA and CDR2 is FQGTGA. V lost 1 base and J lost 3; bases outside the gene matches: 6. In DNA form, the CDR3 reads TGTGCCAGCAGCTTAATGGGACTAGCGGGAGGGCCCTTCAAAAACATTCAGTACTTC. It translates to CASSLMGLAGGPFKNIQYF.

This chain links TRBV11-2 with TRBJ2-1, with D perhaps TRBD2 (6 bases). CDR3 length: 18 residues. The germline V gene encodes CDR1 SGHAT and CDR2 FQNNGV. V lost 5 bases to trimming and J lost 0 bases, with 20 bases between them. CDR3 sequence: CASSPLARDSSSYNEQFF. DNA of the CDR3: TGTGCCAGCAGCCCCCTTGCACGGGACTCGAGCTCCTACAATGAGCAGTTCTTC.

This rearrangement joins TRBV4-2 to TRBJ2-1; no definite D call. Germline loops: CDR1 LGHNA, CDR2 YNFKEQ. The CDR3 length is 12 residues. V was clipped by 1 base and J by 10 bases, with 8 bases between them. CDR3 sequence reads: CASSQARREQFF. The DNA for the CDR3 is TGTGCCAGCAGCCAAGCGCGGCGGGAGCAGTTCTTC.

This chain joins TRBV5-5 and TRBJ1-1, with a weak D call TRBD1 (5 bases). Trimming removed 1 base from V and 1 base from J, with 14 bases in between. Germline lookup yields CDR1 SGHKS and CDR2 YYEKEE (reference sequence). The CDR3 has 16 residues. CDR3 sequence: CASSLMGGTKNTEAFF. Here the CDR3 DNA reads TGTGCCAGCAGCTTGATGGGGGGAACAAAGAACACTGAAGCTTTCTTT.

The chain employs TRBV7-9 and TRBJ1-2; D is perhaps TRBD1 (5 bases). Germline values: CDR1 SEHNR, CDR2 FQNEAQ (reference sequence). CDR3 length equals 14 residues. Trimming left V 1 base short and J 4 bases short, with 10 bases between. The CDR3 nucleotides read TGTGCCAGCAGCTTAGGAGGGGCGGCCTATGGCTACACCTTC. As protein: CASSLGGAAYGYTF.

The chain employs TRBV5-1 and TRBJ2-7, with unresolved D. This CDR3 contains 15 residues. V shed 0 bases and J shed 2 bases, with 12 bases lying between them. Germline V gene sequence: CDR1 SGHRS, CDR2 YFSETQ. CDR3 nucleotide sequence: TGCGCCAGCAGCTTGGGGGCGCAATCCGCCTACGAGCAGTACTTC. The encoded protein is CASSLGAQSAYEQYF.

V usage is TRBV18 and J usage is TRBJ1-2; TRBD1 agrees at 7 bases. CDR1 and CDR2 from the germline V gene are KGHSH and LQKENI. The CDR3 is 14 residues long. V was clipped by 5 bases and J by 8 bases; unmatched bases: 11. DNA for the CDR3: TGTGCCAGCTCAAAAGAGACAGGGCTCGGGGGCTACACCTTC. It is translated as CASSKETGLGGYTF.